The 30 T cell receptor beta chains listed next were all sequenced from one sample in a study of cytomegalovirus exposure and HLA in healthy donors. PCR primers comprised 60 Vbeta and 13 Jbeta primers. The protocol was immunoSEQ multiplex PCR, while the TCRdb copy is restricted to in-frame clones and leaves out a portion. The sample lists 110,000 to 150,000 clones; 72% were seen once. The sequenced sample was PBMCs. Receptors were obtained from a man aged 35 to 55 in good health and CMV-seronegative.

This sequence joins TRBV27 and TRBJ2-1, with unresolved D. Trimming took 5 bases from V and 5 from J, leaving 10 bases between them. This CDR3 region has 13 residues. From germline, CDR1 is MNHEY and CDR2 SMNVEV (reference sequence). CDR3 sequence (DNA): TGTGCCAGCAGTGTTCTAGAAAACAATGAGCAGTTCTTC. This encodes CASSVLENNEQFF.

The chain joins TRBV10-3 to TRBJ1-4; 7 bases map to TRBD1. Germline trimming cut 2 bases from V and 1 base from J; bases unmatched to any gene: 1. This CDR3 has 15 residues. Germline CDR1 ENHRY, CDR2 SYGVKD. CDR3 region: CAISEQGGTNEKLFF. CDR3 coding DNA: TGTGCCATCAGTGAGCAGGGGGGAACTAATGAAAAACTGTTTTTT.

The chain employs TRBV5-1 and TRBJ1-1; D uncertain. From germline, CDR1 is SGHRS and CDR2 YFSETQ. The germline V and J ends were trimmed by 0 bases and 10 bases, with 16 bases remaining between them. This CDR3 is 14 amino acids long. In DNA form, the CDR3 reads TGCGCCAGCAGCTTGGACCCCTCGTCAAGAGGAGCTTTCTTT. Its translation is CASSLDPSSRGAFF. Filled out from reference TRBV5-1 and TRBJ1-1, the complete variable domain reads KAGVTQTPRYLIKTRGQQVTLSCSPISGHRSVSWYQQTPGQGLQFLFEYFSETQRNKGNFPGRFSGRQFSNSRSEMNVSTLELGDSALYLCASSLDPSSRGAFFGQGTRLTVV.

The rearrangement uses TRBV5-1 and TRBJ2-3; D might be TRBD2 (6 bases). This CDR3 comprises 14 residues. The V gene lost 0 bases and the J gene lost 8 bases, with 13 bases spanning the gap. Per the germline V gene, CDR1 is SGHRS and CDR2 is YFSETQ. The CDR3 here is CASSLALGGGTQYF. DNA for the CDR3: TGCGCCAGCAGCTTGGCCCTGGGGGGAGGTACGCAGTATTTT. Combining the CDR3 with reference TRBV5-1 and TRBJ2-3 gives the whole variable domain KAGVTQTPRYLIKTRGQQVTLSCSPISGHRSVSWYQQTPGQGLQFLFEYFSETQRNKGNFPGRFSGRQFSNSRSEMNVSTLELGDSALYLCASSLALGGGTQYFGPGTRLTVL.

The V gene is TRBV7-2, the J gene TRBJ2-7, with 13 bases fitting TRBD2. The CDR3 runs to 18 residues. Germline V gene sequence: CDR1 SGHTA, CDR2 FQGNSA. V lost 5 bases to trimming and J lost 6 bases; unmatched junction nucleotides: 16. The CDR3 sequence is CASSRTSGGAGLFSEQYF. CDR3 DNA sequence: TGTGCCAGCAGCCGAACTAGCGGGGGGGCCGGTCTTTTTAGCGAGCAGTACTTC.

The J gene is TRBJ1-2, the V gene TRBV27; D is perhaps TRBD1 (6 bases). Trimming removed 4 bases from V and 4 bases from J, with 16 bases in between. The germline CDR1 and CDR2 sequences are MNHEY and SMNVEV (reference sequence). The CDR3 spans 15 residues. CDR3 nucleotide sequence: TGTGCCAGCAGTTGGAAACAGGGATCTGCCTATGGCTACACCTTC. The encoded protein is CASSWKQGSAYGYTF.

This rearrangement joins TRBV9 to TRBJ2-7; TRBD2 might be the D (6 bases). Germline loops: CDR1 SGDLS, CDR2 YYNGEE. V was clipped by 2 bases and J by 6 bases, with 12 bases between them. CDR3 size: 13 residues. The CDR3 region is CASSVREVSEQYF. The CDR3, as DNA: TGTGCCAGCAGCGTTAGGGAGGTCTCCGAGCAGTACTTC.

The genes are TRBV7-7 and TRBJ2-5, with D possibly TRBD2 on 5 matching bases. Germline CDR1 reads SSHAT; CDR2 reads FNYEAQ (reference sequence). Trimming shortened V by 3 bases and J by 2 bases, and 10 bases separated the two germline ends. The CDR3 runs to 14 residues. The CDR3 DNA reads TGTGCCAGCAGCTTGGGAGCAGCACAAGAGACCCAGTACTTC. Protein: CASSLGAAQETQYF. The variable domain in full, with the rest retrieved from reference TRBV7-7 and TRBJ2-5, is GAGVSQSPRYKVTKRGQDVTLRCDPISSHATLYWYQQALGQGPEFLTYFNYEAQPDKSGLPSDRFSAERPEGSISTLTIQRTEQRDSAMYRCASSLGAAQETQYFGPGTRLLVL.

The chain has TRBV27 and TRBJ2-1, with D tentatively TRBD1 (5 bases). Trimming cost V 6 bases and J 4 bases, with 16 bases left between them. This CDR3 contains 15 residues. Germline CDR1 is MNHEY and CDR2 is SMNVEV (reference sequence). Written as DNA, the CDR3 is TGTGCCAGCAGCCTCAGGGTTTTGGGATACAATGAGCAGTTCTTC. Its protein is CASSLRVLGYNEQFF.

The chain is built from TRBV28 and TRBJ2-7; TRBD2 aligns across 8 bases. The CDR3 runs 14 residues. Trimming at V came to 5 bases and at J to 4 bases, leaving 7 bases not matched to a gene. Germline CDR1 and CDR2: MDHEN and SYDVKM. This CDR3 reads CASSLAGGLYEQYF. CDR3 sequence (DNA): TGTGCCAGCAGTCTGGCGGGGGGTCTATACGAGCAGTACTTC.

The chain joins TRBV7-2 to TRBJ2-3, with D tentatively TRBD2 (5 bases). Looked up from germline, CDR1 is SGHTA and CDR2 is FQGNSA. Trimming removed 3 bases from V and 0 bases from J, with 13 bases in between. The CDR3 is 16 residues long. DNA of the CDR3: TGTGCCAGCAGCTTTTGGGAGAGCGGTAGCACAGATACGCAGTATTTT. Translation: CASSFWESGSTDTQYF. Supplemented by reference TRBV7-2 and TRBJ2-3, the full variable domain reads GAGVSQSPSNKVTEKGKDVELRCDPISGHTALYWYRQSLGQGLEFLIYFQGNSAPDKSGLPSDRFSAERTGGSVSTLTIQRTQQEDSAVYLCASSFWESGSTDTQYFGPGTRLTVL.

The chain links TRBV11-2 to TRBJ2-3; TRBD1 is a possible D gene (7 bases). Germline values: CDR1 SGHAT, CDR2 FQNNGV. The CDR3 totals 16 residues. The V end lost 1 base, the J end lost 6 bases, and 17 bases lay between the germline ends. The CDR3 is CASSLVGTDRGDTQYF. The CDR3 bases are TGTGCCAGCAGCTTAGTAGGGACAGACCGGGGGGATACGCAGTATTTT.

The chain employs TRBV6-5 and TRBJ2-1, with 8 bases that match TRBD1. Germline CDR1 reads MNHEY; CDR2 reads SVGAGI. V shed 8 bases and J 5 bases; nucleotides not matched to a gene: 8. The CDR3 sequence is 14 residues long. The CDR3 nucleotides are TGTGCCAGCCGTGGACAGGGCGGGCACAATGAGCAGTTCTTC. This gives the protein CASRGQGGHNEQFF.

The chain is built from TRBV27 and TRBJ1-1; D remains unclear. Per germline, CDR1 MNHEY and CDR2 SMNVEV (reference sequence). CDR3 length: 13 amino acids. Trimming left V 6 bases short and J 5 bases short, with 13 bases between. The DNA for the CDR3 is TGTGCCAGCAGCCCCGGGAGCAGAACTGAAGCTTTCTTT. Encoded protein: CASSPGSRTEAFF.

In this sample, this clone turned up once. J is TRBJ2-5 and V is TRBV2, with D maybe TRBD1 (6 bases). This CDR3 has 15 residues. The V and J ends lost 6 bases and 3 bases respectively, with 17 bases between them. Germline V gives CDR1 SNHLY, CDR2 FYNNEI. The CDR3 coding sequence is TGTGCCAGCAGAAACCGGGACAACACTGAAGAGACCCAGTACTTC. Protein sequence: CASRNRDNTEETQYF.

V gene TRBV6-5 combines with J gene TRBJ2-3, with D perhaps matching TRBD1 (6 bases). The CDR3 is 13 residues long. Trimming removed 8 bases at V and 6 bases at J, with 15 bases between. Germline lookup yields CDR1 MNHEY and CDR2 SVGAGI. The CDR3 DNA reads as TGTGCCAGCGCCCTGGGGGCCGGGGATACGCAGTATTTT. Its protein product is CASALGAGDTQYF.

The chain has TRBV7-2 and TRBJ1-1; 10 bases align to TRBD1. Per the germline V gene, CDR1 is SGHTA and CDR2 is FQGNSA. V gave up 5 bases and J gave up 2 bases; unmatched junction bases: 14. The CDR3 has 18 amino acids. The chain's CDR3 is CASSSSPGQGMGNTEAFF. CDR3 coding DNA: TGTGCCAGCAGCAGTTCTCCGGGACAGGGGATGGGAAACACTGAAGCTTTCTTT.

This clone was seen a few times. The chain links TRBV28 to TRBJ2-5, with 8 bases fitting TRBD1. This CDR3 is built from 14 residues. The germline V gene has CDR1 MDHEN and CDR2 SYDVKM. Germline trimming cut 5 bases from V and 5 bases from J; bases unmatched to any gene: 7. CDR3 bases: TGTGCCAGCAGTCGCCTGGACAGGGTTGAGACCCAGTACTTC. Translated, it gives CASSRLDRVETQYF.

The chain couples TRBV4-1 to TRBJ2-1; no firm D call. This CDR3 has 16 amino acids. Deletions cut 1 base from V and 0 bases from J, with 10 bases between. Germline assignment: CDR1 MGHRA and CDR2 YSYEKL. The CDR3 DNA follows: TGCGCCAGCAGCCAAGTTGACATGCTCTCCTACAATGAGCAGTTCTTC. Translated: CASSQVDMLSYNEQFF.

To note about this clone: Additional DNA sequences in this sample encode the identical CDR3. V and J are TRBV2 and TRBJ2-7; the D is unclear. Germline V gene data show CDR1 as SNHLY and CDR2 as FYNNEI. Trimming removed 3 bases at V and 2 bases at J, with 8 bases between. This CDR3 is 13 amino acids long. The CDR3 sequence is CASSEGRTYEQYF. The CDR3 DNA reads as TGTGCCAGCAGTGAGGGCAGAACCTACGAGCAGTACTTC.

The chain has TRBV15 and TRBJ1-2; unclear D gene. CDR1 LNHNV and CDR2 YYDKDF come from the germline V gene (reference sequence). The CDR3 totals 15 residues. Trimming left V 0 bases short and J 4 bases short, with 12 bases between. CDR3 DNA: TGTGCCACCAGCAGAGATATGGGAGCTTCCTATGGCTACACCTTC. Protein: CATSRDMGASYGYTF.

The V and J genes are TRBV19 and TRBJ2-1, with D possibly being TRBD2 (5 bases). The V gene lost 1 base and the J gene lost 3 bases, with 13 bases spanning the gap. This CDR3 region has 16 residues. Germline CDR1 and CDR2: LNHDA and SQIVND (reference sequence). CDR3 in DNA: TGTGCCAGTAGTATAGGCGGACTTCAATTCTACAATGAGCAGTTCTTC. Translated: CASSIGGLQFYNEQFF. The variable domain in full, completed from reference TRBV19 and TRBJ2-1, reads DGGITQSPKYLFRKEGQNVTLSCEQNLNHDAMYWYRQDPGQGLRLIYYSQIVNDFQKGDIAEGYSVSREKKESFPLTVTSAQKNPTAFYLCASSIGGLQFYNEQFFGPGTRLTVL.

This chain connects TRBV7-8 to TRBJ2-3, with D possibly TRBD1 on 5 matching bases. V dropped 1 base and J dropped 11 bases, with 10 bases sitting between them. This CDR3 contains 12 residues. The germline V gene encodes CDR1 SGHVS and CDR2 FQNEAQ. The CDR3 nucleotides are TGTGCCAGCAGCTTAGTACAGGCCGGGCAGTATTTT. Its protein is CASSLVQAGQYF.

The chain uses TRBV30 and TRBJ2-3, with 7 bases that match TRBD2. With 3 bases clipped from V and 3 bases from J, the junction kept 9 bases outside the gene matches. Per germline, CDR1 GTSNPN and CDR2 SVGIG (reference sequence). This CDR3 comprises 15 residues. The CDR3 DNA reads as TGTGCCTGGAGGCGAACTAGCGCTGGGACAGATACGCAGTATTTT. Amino acids: CAWRRTSAGTDTQYF. The full variable domain, rest sourced from reference TRBV30 and TRBJ2-3, is SQTIHQWPATLVQPVGSPLSLECTVEGTSNPNLYWYRQAAGRGLQLLFYSVGIGQISSEVPQNLSASRPQDRQFILSSKKLLLSDSGFYLCAWRRTSAGTDTQYFGPGTRLTVL.

The V call is TRBV13, the J call TRBJ2-2; 8 bases map to TRBD2. V shed 5 bases, J shed 13 bases, and the junction held 21 bases outside the gene matches. Germline V gene lookup returns CDR1 PRHDT and CDR2 FYEKMQ (reference sequence). This CDR3 has 17 amino acids. For the CDR3, the DNA is TGTGCCAGCAGCCCCGGGGTAGCGGGATTGATCGGTGGCGTGCTGTTTTTT. Translation: CASSPGVAGLIGGVLFF.

The V gene is TRBV7-8, the J gene TRBJ2-2, with TRBD2 matching 14 bases. CDR3 length equals 19 residues. CDR1 is SGHVS and CDR2 is FQNEAQ in the germline V gene. After removal of 2 bases from V and 0 bases from J, the junction contained 5 bases not matched to a gene. DNA for the CDR3: TGTGCCAGCAGCTTACGCCGGACTAGCGGGAGGACGAACACCGGGGAGCTGTTTTTT. It is translated as CASSLRRTSGRTNTGELFF.

V and J are TRBV5-4 and TRBJ2-2, with TRBD2 matching over 12 bases. CDR1 is SGHNT, CDR2 YYREEE, per germline (reference sequence). Trimming at V came to 4 bases and at J to 7 bases, leaving 11 bases not matched to a gene. The CDR3 consists of 17 residues. CDR3 DNA: TGTGCCAGCAGCCCTCAGACTAGCGGGAGCCTCAACGGGGAGCTGTTTTTT. This encodes CASSPQTSGSLNGELFF.

In regard to this clone: Its ends do not fully match the called genes, so a read error is possible. The V and J genes are TRBV15 and TRBJ1-5; 12 nucleotides agree with TRBD1. Per germline, CDR1 LNHNV and CDR2 YYDKDF (reference sequence). The CDR3 extends over 20 amino acids. In nucleotides, the CDR3 is TGTGCCACCAGCAGAGCCCCGGGACAGGGGGCGGAATTCGGCAATCAGCCCCAGAATTTT. Translating gives CATSRAPGQGAEFGNQPQNF.

The chain uses TRBV7-9 and TRBJ1-4; TRBD1 is a possible D gene (5 bases). This CDR3 has 15 amino acids. Germline CDR1 reads SEHNR; CDR2 reads FQNEAQ (reference sequence). V was trimmed by 5 bases and J by 7 bases, leaving 17 bases between them. Written as DNA, the CDR3 is TGTGCCAGCAGCCTCAGTTTCGGGGGAGGTGAAAAACTGTTTTTT. The encoded protein is CASSLSFGGGEKLFF.

This clone is medium-sized. The rearrangement joins TRBV6-4 to TRBJ2-2; 11 nucleotides agree with TRBD2. The CDR3 covers 15 residues. With V trimmed by 2 bases and J by 4 bases, 0 bases remained unmatched. Germline V gene data show CDR1 as MRHNA and CDR2 as SNTAGT. DNA of the CDR3: TGTGCCAGCAGTGACGGGACTAGCGGCACCGGGGAGCTGTTTTTT. This codes for CASSDGTSGTGELFF.